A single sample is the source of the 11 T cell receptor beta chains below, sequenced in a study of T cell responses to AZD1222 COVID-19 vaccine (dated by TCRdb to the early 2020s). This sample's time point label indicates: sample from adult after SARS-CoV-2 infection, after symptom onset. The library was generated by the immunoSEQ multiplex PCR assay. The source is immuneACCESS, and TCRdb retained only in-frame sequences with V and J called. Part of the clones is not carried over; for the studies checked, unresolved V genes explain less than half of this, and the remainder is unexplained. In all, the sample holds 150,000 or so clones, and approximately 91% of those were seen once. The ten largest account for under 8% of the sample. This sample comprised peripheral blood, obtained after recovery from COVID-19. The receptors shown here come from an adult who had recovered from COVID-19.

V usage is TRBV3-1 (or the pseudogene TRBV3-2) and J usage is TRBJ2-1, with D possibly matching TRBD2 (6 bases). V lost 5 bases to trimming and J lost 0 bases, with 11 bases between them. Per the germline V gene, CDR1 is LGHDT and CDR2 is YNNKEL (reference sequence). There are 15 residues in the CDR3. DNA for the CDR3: TGTGCCAGCAGCTACGGGGGTAGCTCCTACAATGAGCAGTTCTTC. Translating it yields CASSYGGSSYNEQFF.

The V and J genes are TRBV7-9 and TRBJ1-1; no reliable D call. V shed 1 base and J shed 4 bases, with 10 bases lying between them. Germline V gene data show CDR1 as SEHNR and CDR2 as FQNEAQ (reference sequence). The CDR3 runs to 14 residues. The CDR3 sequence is CASSLGAGSTEAFF. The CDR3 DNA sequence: TGTGCCAGCAGCTTAGGAGCGGGGAGCACTGAAGCTTTCTTT.

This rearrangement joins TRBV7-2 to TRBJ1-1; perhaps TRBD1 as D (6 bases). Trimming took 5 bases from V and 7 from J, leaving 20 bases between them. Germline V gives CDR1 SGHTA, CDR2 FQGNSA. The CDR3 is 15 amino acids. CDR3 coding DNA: TGTGCCAGCAGCCTTACGACCTTACAGGGAATTGAAGCTTTCTTT. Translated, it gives CASSLTTLQGIEAFF.

Here the CDR3 DNA reads TGTGCCAGCTCACCGGGCCCCTTTCGGGGCTCTGGGGCCAACGTCCTGACTTTC. Translated, it gives CASSPGPFRGSGANVLTF. The V gene is TRBV18, the J gene TRBJ2-6; a possible D gene is TRBD2 (5 bases). Trimming removed 3 bases from V and 0 bases from J, with 15 bases in between. The CDR3 consists of 18 residues. Germline loops: CDR1 KGHSH, CDR2 LQKENI.

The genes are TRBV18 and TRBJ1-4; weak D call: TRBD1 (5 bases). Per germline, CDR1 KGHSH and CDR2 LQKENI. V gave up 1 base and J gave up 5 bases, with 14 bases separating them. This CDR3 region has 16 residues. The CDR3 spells CASSPLRGGRNEKLFF. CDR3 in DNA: TGTGCCAGCTCACCACTTCGGGGGGGAAGGAATGAAAAACTGTTTTTT.

The CDR3 bases are TGTGCCAGCTCTCCCCCAAGGGGGGGGTACAATGAGCAGTTCTTC. Encoded protein: CASSPPRGGYNEQFF. The chain uses TRBV18 and TRBJ2-1; D is possibly TRBD2 (7 bases). The CDR3 loop spans 15 amino acids. From germline, CDR1 is KGHSH and CDR2 LQKENI. V was trimmed by 6 bases and J by 4 bases, leaving 16 bases between them.

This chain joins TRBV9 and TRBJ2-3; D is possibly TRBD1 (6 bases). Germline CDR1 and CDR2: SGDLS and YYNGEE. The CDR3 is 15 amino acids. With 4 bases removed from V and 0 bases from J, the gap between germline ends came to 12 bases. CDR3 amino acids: CASSPGVLSTDTQYF. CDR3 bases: TGTGCCAGCAGCCCAGGGGTCTTAAGCACAGATACGCAGTATTTT.

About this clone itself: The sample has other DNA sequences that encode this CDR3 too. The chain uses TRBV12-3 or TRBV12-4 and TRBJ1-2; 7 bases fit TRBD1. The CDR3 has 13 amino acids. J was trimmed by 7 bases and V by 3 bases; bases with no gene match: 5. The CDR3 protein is CASSLGQGGGYTF. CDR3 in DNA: TGTGCCAGCAGTTTGGGGCAGGGGGGTGGCTACACCTTC.

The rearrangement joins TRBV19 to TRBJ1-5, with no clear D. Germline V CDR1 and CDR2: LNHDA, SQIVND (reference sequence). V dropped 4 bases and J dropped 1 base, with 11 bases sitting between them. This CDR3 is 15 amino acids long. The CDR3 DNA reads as TGTGCCAGTAGTAACAGTCCGCGGAGCAATCAGCCCCAGCATTTT. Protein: CASSNSPRSNQPQHF.

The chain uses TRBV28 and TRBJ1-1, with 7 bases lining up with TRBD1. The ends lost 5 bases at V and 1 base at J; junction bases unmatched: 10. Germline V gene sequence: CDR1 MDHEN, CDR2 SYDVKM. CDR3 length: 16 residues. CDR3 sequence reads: CASSLPGGGRNTEAFF. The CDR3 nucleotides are TGTGCCAGCAGTCTCCCAGGGGGGGGAAGGAACACTGAAGCTTTCTTT.

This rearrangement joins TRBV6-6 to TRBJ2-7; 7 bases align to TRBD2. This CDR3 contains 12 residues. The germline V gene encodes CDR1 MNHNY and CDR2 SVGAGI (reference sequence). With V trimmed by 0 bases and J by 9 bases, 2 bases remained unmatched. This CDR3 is CASSYSPGGQYF. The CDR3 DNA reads TGTGCCAGCAGTTACTCTCCGGGAGGGCAGTACTTC.